Below, 17 T cell receptor beta chains from the same sample are listed, as sequenced in a study of blood T cell repertoires in COVID-19. TCRdb keeps only in-frame clones here, not all; method: immunoSEQ multiplex PCR. The table lists around 280,000 clones, around nine tenths of them singletons. Source material: peripheral blood. The receptors come from a young woman with COVID-19, enrolled during active disease.

The rearrangement links TRBV5-1 to TRBJ2-1; D possibly corresponds to TRBD2 (6 bases). Germline V gives CDR1 SGHRS, CDR2 YFSETQ. This CDR3 is 14 amino acids long. The V and J ends lost 5 bases and 10 bases respectively, with 19 bases between them. The CDR3 DNA is TGCGCCAGCAGACGGAGGGCGCCGGCGAAGGAGCAGTTCTTC. Its protein product is CASRRRAPAKEQFF.

J is TRBJ1-4 and V is TRBV28, with 7 bases matching TRBD1. J lost 8 bases, V lost 7 bases, and 19 bases had no gene match. This CDR3 comprises 17 residues. CDR1 is MDHEN, CDR2 SYDVKM, per germline. CDR3 nucleotides: TGTGCCAGCACCACCAGGGTCAGGGGGAACCTTGGGGAAAAACTGTTTTTT. Amino acid sequence: CASTTRVRGNLGEKLFF.

The chain links TRBV19 to TRBJ1-2; weak D call: TRBD1 (6 bases). The CDR3 sequence is 15 residues long. Trimming pared 5 bases from V and 4 bases from J, leaving 17 bases between. Germline CDR1 reads LNHDA; CDR2 reads SQIVND (reference sequence). In nucleotides, the CDR3 is TGTGCCAGTAGTCAACCCCGGGACACCATCTATGGCTACACCTTC. Amino acids: CASSQPRDTIYGYTF.

The J gene is TRBJ1-4, the V gene TRBV19; D gene unclear. The CDR3 length is 14 residues. Trimming took 7 bases from V and 8 from J, leaving 17 bases between them. Germline loops: CDR1 LNHDA, CDR2 SQIVND (reference sequence). The CDR3 coding sequence is TGTGCCAGTAAGGTGGAAAAGGGAGGAGAAAAACTGTTTTTT. Translation gives CASKVEKGGEKLFF.

V usage is TRBV19 and J usage is TRBJ2-7; 15 bases match TRBD2. The V gene end was trimmed by 6 bases and the J gene end by 7 bases; junction bases not matched to a gene: 7. This CDR3 region has 15 residues. The V gene's germline CDR1 is LNHDA and CDR2 SQIVND (reference sequence). The CDR3 sequence: CASSGLAGGPGEQYF. The DNA for the CDR3 is TGTGCCAGTAGCGGACTAGCGGGAGGGCCGGGGGAGCAGTACTTC.

The rearrangement uses TRBV4-1 and TRBJ1-5; no reliable D call. There are 15 residues in the CDR3. Germline V gene sequence: CDR1 MGHRA, CDR2 YSYEKL. Deletions cut 0 bases from V and 1 base from J, with 7 bases between. The CDR3 nucleotides are TGCGCCAGCAGCCAAGAAAGGGAGAGCAATCAGCCCCAGCATTTT. Residues: CASSQERESNQPQHF.

This rearrangement joins TRBV4-1 to TRBJ1-3; a possible D gene is TRBD1 (5 bases). V was cut by 0 bases and J by 2 bases, with 17 bases left in between. CDR1 is MGHRA, CDR2 YSYEKL, per germline. The CDR3 has 18 residues. The CDR3 coding sequence is TGCGCCAGCAGCCAAGATCCGCTGGGGGGTAAAACTGGAAACACCATATATTTT. It yields the protein CASSQDPLGGKTGNTIYF.

The chain links TRBV5-1 to TRBJ2-5; TRBD1 is a possible D gene (5 bases). The V end was cut by 2 bases, the J end by 5 bases, with 10 bases between. Germline assignment: CDR1 SGHRS and CDR2 YFSETQ. This CDR3 is 13 amino acids long. CDR3 sequence (DNA): TGCGCCAGCAGCTTCCTGGGGCGCGAGACCCAGTACTTC. This sequence encodes CASSFLGRETQYF.

The chain employs TRBV9 and TRBJ2-1; D is possibly TRBD1 (6 bases). The CDR3 has 15 amino acids. V dropped 0 bases and J dropped 2 bases, with 9 bases sitting between them. Germline V gene data show CDR1 as SGDLS and CDR2 as YYNGEE. In DNA form, the CDR3 reads TGTGCCAGCAGCGTAGCCGGACAGCCCTACAATGAGCAGTTCTTC. Protein sequence: CASSVAGQPYNEQFF.

This rearrangement joins TRBV7-9 to TRBJ2-7, with D perhaps matching TRBD1 (6 bases). The CDR3 length is 15 residues. Germline values: CDR1 SEHNR, CDR2 FQNEAQ (reference sequence). The germline V and J ends were trimmed by 5 bases and 6 bases, with 20 bases remaining between them. The CDR3 DNA reads as TGTGCCAGCAGCGAAGAAGGGGGAGCGACCCCCGAGCAGTACTTC. The encoded protein is CASSEEGGATPEQYF.

Here the CDR3 DNA reads TGTGCCAGCAGCCAAGATCAACAGGGGGCGCCGGGCTACACCTTC. It codes for CASSQDQQGAPGYTF. V is TRBV3-1 (or the pseudogene TRBV3-2) and J is TRBJ1-2; TRBD1 aligns across 9 bases. There are 15 residues in the CDR3. Germline trimming cut 0 bases from V and 8 bases from J; bases unmatched to any gene: 7. The germline gives CDR1 LGHDT, CDR2 YNNKEL (reference sequence).

The chain links TRBV18 to TRBJ2-7, with TRBD2 as a possible D gene (5 bases). From germline, CDR1 is KGHSH and CDR2 LQKENI. V lost 2 bases to trimming and J lost 2 bases, with 10 bases between them. This CDR3 contains 14 residues. The CDR3 DNA is TGTGCCAGCTCACCATCTTCGGGGACCTACGAGCAGTACTTC. Protein product: CASSPSSGTYEQYF.

V usage is TRBV28 and J usage is TRBJ2-1; 10 positions match TRBD1. V shed 4 bases, J shed 4 bases, and the junction held 13 bases outside the gene matches. The CDR3 covers 18 residues. CDR1 MDHEN and CDR2 SYDVKM come from the germline V gene. In DNA form, the CDR3 reads TGTGCCAGCAGTTCTACAACCGCGGACAGGGGGGTTTACAATGAGCAGTTCTTC. It specifies CASSSTTADRGVYNEQFF.

The rearrangement joins TRBV3-1 (or the pseudogene TRBV3-2) to TRBJ2-1; 8 bases are shared with TRBD2. The CDR3 totals 13 residues. Per germline, CDR1 LGHDT and CDR2 YNNKEL (reference sequence). The junction had 3 bases not matched to a gene; V was cut back by 0 bases and J by 11 bases. Here the CDR3 reads CASSQDRSGKQFF. CDR3 DNA sequence: TGTGCCAGCAGCCAAGACCGTAGCGGGAAGCAGTTCTTC.

This clone was detected only a few times. The CDR3 sequence: CASRDRGQSLNYGYTF. The CDR3 nucleotides read TGTGCCAGTAGGGACAGGGGGCAATCCCTCAACTATGGCTACACCTTC. The V gene is TRBV19, the J gene TRBJ1-2, with TRBD1 identical over 11 bases. The V gene's germline CDR1 is LNHDA and CDR2 SQIVND (reference sequence). The V gene end was trimmed by 6 bases and the J gene end by 2 bases; junction bases not matched to a gene: 8. CDR3 size: 16 residues.

The gene calls are TRBV10-1 and TRBJ2-7; maybe TRBD1 (6 bases). Trimming cost V 0 bases and J 3 bases, with 12 bases left between them. The CDR3 loop spans 15 amino acids. CDR1 and CDR2 (germline): WNHNN, SYGVQD (reference sequence). As DNA, the CDR3 is TGCGCCAGCAGTGAGTCGGACAGAGGCTTCTACGAGCAGTACTTC. Translated, it gives CASSESDRGFYEQYF.

In its sample, this clone was seen once. The chain recombines TRBV27 with TRBJ2-1; 12 bases line up with TRBD1. This CDR3 has 15 amino acids. V dropped 3 bases and J dropped 8; count of bases not matched to a gene: 5. The germline gives CDR1 MNHEY, CDR2 SMNVEV (reference sequence). The CDR3: CASSFGTGGIYEQFF. The CDR3 DNA sequence: TGTGCCAGCAGTTTCGGGACAGGGGGCATCTATGAGCAGTTCTTC.